These 19 T cell receptor beta chains were sequenced from one sample in a study of blood T cell repertoires in COVID-19. The table came from immunoSEQ multiplex PCR; TCRdb's copy has only in-frame clones and leaves some out. The table includes under 250,000 clones, around 85% detected once. The sample consisted of PBMCs or T cells enriched from blood (not recorded which). The source is a woman between 45 and 60 years old with acute COVID-19.

CDR3 residues: CASSLGGGAIGNEQFF. CDR3 coding DNA: TGTGCCAGCAGCTTAGGCGGGGGGGCCATAGGAAATGAGCAGTTCTTC. J is TRBJ2-1 and V is TRBV7-2, with 9 nucleotides matching TRBD2. There are 16 residues in the CDR3. The junction had 8 bases not matched to a gene; V was cut back by 1 base and J by 7 bases. Per the germline V gene, CDR1 is SGHTA and CDR2 is FQGNSA.

V and J are TRBV7-6 and TRBJ1-4; 9 positions agree with TRBD1. Germline V gives CDR1 SGHVS, CDR2 FNYEAQ. The CDR3 totals 17 residues. V trimming: 2 bases; J trimming: 4 bases; junction bases outside the gene matches: 8. The DNA of the CDR3 is TGTGCCAGCAGCTTAAAAGGCGCGGACAGGGGTAATGAAAAACTGTTTTTT. This translates into CASSLKGADRGNEKLFF.

This sequence joins TRBV2 and TRBJ1-5, with no clear D. The length of the CDR3 is 14 residues. CDR1 is SNHLY and CDR2 is FYNNEI in the germline V gene. V was cut by 6 bases and J by 1 base, with 10 bases left in between. Here the CDR3 reads CASSVGRSNQPQHF. CDR3 nucleotide sequence: TGTGCCAGCAGCGTCGGTCGGAGCAATCAGCCCCAGCATTTT.

This clone was recorded only once. The CDR3 reads CASRVGQGAVYEQYF. The CDR3 nucleotides are TGCGCCAGCAGGGTTGGACAGGGGGCGGTGTACGAGCAGTACTTC. This chain uses TRBV10-1 with TRBJ2-7; 11 positions agree with TRBD1. V was clipped by 6 bases and J by 4 bases; unmatched bases: 8. This CDR3 is built from 15 residues. The germline gives CDR1 WNHNN, CDR2 SYGVQD (reference sequence).

This clone was counted at least ten times. V usage is TRBV6-4 and J usage is TRBJ2-2; 11 nucleotides match TRBD1. The germline gives CDR1 MRHNA, CDR2 SNTAGT. The V segment lost 5 bases and the J segment 4 bases; nucleotides outside the gene matches: 3. The CDR3 is 15 amino acids. This CDR3 is CASSSGTGGTGELFF. CDR3 coding DNA: TGTGCCAGCAGTTCCGGGACAGGGGGCACCGGGGAGCTGTTTTTT.

In this sample, this clone turned up once. The rearrangement uses TRBV29-1 and TRBJ1-2; TRBD1 is a possible D gene (6 bases). Per the germline V gene, CDR1 is SQVTM and CDR2 is ANQGSEA. Trimming took off 5 bases at V and 4 bases at J, with 14 bases between the two ends. The CDR3 runs to 13 residues. As DNA, the CDR3 is TGCAGCGTTTCAGGGGAGAGCAGCTATGGCTACACCTTC. This codes for CSVSGESSYGYTF. The complete variable domain, with remaining parts taken from reference TRBV29-1 and TRBJ1-2, reads SAVISQKPSRDICQRGTSLTIQCQVDSQVTMMFWYRQQPGQSLTLIATANQGSEATYESGFVIDKFPISRPNLTFSTLTVSNMSPEDSSIYLCSVSGESSYGYTFGSGTRLTVV.

The rearrangement joins TRBV6-2 or TRBV6-3 to TRBJ2-7; possibly TRBD1 for D (5 bases). Trimming cost V 6 bases and J 7 bases, with 19 bases left between them. The CDR3 runs to 14 residues. Germline CDR1 and CDR2: MNHEY and SVGEGT. The CDR3 reads CASSLGQALGEQYF. CDR3 in DNA: TGTGCCAGCAGCTTGGGGCAGGCCCTGGGAGAGCAGTACTTC.

This chain links TRBV29-1 with TRBJ2-6; 7 bases are shared with TRBD1. V lost 6 bases, J lost 0 bases, and 5 bases stayed unmatched. The CDR3 loop spans 15 amino acids. The germline CDR1 and CDR2 sequences are SQVTM and ANQGSEA. CDR3 DNA sequence: TGCAGCGTCCGGACAGGTAGCTCTGGGGCCAACGTCCTGACTTTC. Amino acids: CSVRTGSSGANVLTF.

CDR3 protein: CASSIVGGASQPQHF. CDR3 nucleotides: TGTGCCAGTAGTATAGTTGGGGGGGCGAGTCAGCCCCAGCATTTT. The chain has TRBV19 and TRBJ1-5; D might be TRBD1 (6 bases). Trimming took 1 base from V and 6 from J, leaving 13 bases between them. Germline lookup yields CDR1 LNHDA and CDR2 SQIVND (reference sequence). The CDR3 spans 15 residues.

This clone appeared a few times. The V gene is TRBV6-5, the J gene TRBJ2-3; D ambiguous. Germline V gene data show CDR1 as MNHEY and CDR2 as SVGAGI. The CDR3 consists of 13 residues. Trimming took off 4 bases at V and 6 bases at J, with 11 bases between the two ends. The CDR3 spells CASSSRAGDTQYF. Here the CDR3 DNA reads TGTGCCAGCAGTTCCCGTGCCGGGGATACGCAGTATTTT.

V usage is TRBV18 and J usage is TRBJ1-2; maybe TRBD1 (6 bases). The V gene's germline CDR1 is KGHSH and CDR2 LQKENI. The length of the CDR3 is 17 residues. Trimming removed 0 bases at V and 3 bases at J, with 17 bases between. The CDR3 is CASSPPGRGQVDYGYTF. In nucleotides, the CDR3 is TGTGCCAGCTCACCACCGGGTCGGGGACAAGTAGACTATGGCTACACCTTC.

A remark on this clone: The sample has other DNA sequences that encode this CDR3 too. The V call is TRBV5-4, the J call TRBJ1-5; 10 bases agree with TRBD1. V gave up 4 bases and J gave up 6 bases; unmatched junction bases: 4. The CDR3 loop spans 14 amino acids. Germline V gene lookup returns CDR1 SGHNT and CDR2 YYREEE (reference sequence). CDR3 DNA: TGTGCCAGCAGCCGGGACAGGGGATCTCAGCCCCAGCATTTT. Encoded protein: CASSRDRGSQPQHF.

The CDR3 protein is CASSQDRLSRTSGTDTQYF. The CDR3 nucleotides read TGTGCCAGCAGCCAAGATCGTCTTTCGAGGACTAGCGGGACAGATACGCAGTATTTT. The V call is TRBV3-1 (or the pseudogene TRBV3-2), the J call TRBJ2-3; 11 nucleotides agree with TRBD2. CDR3 size: 19 residues. CDR1 is LGHDT and CDR2 is YNNKEL in the germline V gene (reference sequence). Unmatched junction bases numbered 11, after V lost 0 bases and J lost 3 bases.

V and J are TRBV19 and TRBJ2-3, with D perhaps TRBD1 (6 bases). Germline CDR1 reads LNHDA; CDR2 reads SQIVND (reference sequence). The CDR3 contains 13 residues. V lost 3 bases and J lost 4, with 8 bases in between. The CDR3 region is CASSMQGPDTQYF. In nucleotides, the CDR3 is TGTGCCAGTAGTATGCAGGGGCCAGATACGCAGTATTTT. Filled out from reference TRBV19 and TRBJ2-3, the complete variable domain reads DGGITQSPKYLFRKEGQNVTLSCEQNLNHDAMYWYRQDPGQGLRLIYYSQIVNDFQKGDIAEGYSVSREKKESFPLTVTSAQKNPTAFYLCASSMQGPDTQYFGPGTRLTVL.

This chain links TRBV5-6 with TRBJ2-3; D might be TRBD2 (6 bases). Deletions cut 4 bases from V and 4 bases from J, with 10 bases between. Germline-derived CDR1 and CDR2 are SGHDT and YYEEEE. The CDR3 is 13 residues long. CDR3 in amino acids: CASSAGRADTQYF. As DNA, the CDR3 is TGTGCCAGCAGCGCGGGACGTGCAGATACGCAGTATTTT. Full variable domain (missing parts from reference TRBV5-6 and TRBJ2-3): DAGVTQSPTHLIKTRGQQVTLRCSPKSGHDTVSWYQQALGQGPQFIFQYYEEEERQRGNFPDRFSGHQFPNYSSELNVNALLLGDSALYLCASSAGRADTQYFGPGTRLTVL.

The genes are TRBV19 and TRBJ1-6, with D possibly matching TRBD1 (6 bases). There are 15 residues in the CDR3. Germline CDR1 and CDR2: LNHDA and SQIVND (reference sequence). The V gene lost 1 base and the J gene lost 6 bases, with 10 bases spanning the gap. Here the CDR3 DNA reads TGTGCCAGTAGTATAGCGAGGGGGGGTAATTCACCCCTCCACTTT. Translated, it gives CASSIARGGNSPLHF.

The chain employs TRBV7-2 and TRBJ1-2; no clear D. CDR1 is SGHTA and CDR2 is FQGNSA in the germline V gene. Between the trimmed V and J ends, which lost 5 bases and 4 bases, there was a span of 17 bases. There are 15 residues in the CDR3. CDR3 sequence reads: CASSQAGPPIYGYTF. The CDR3, as DNA: TGTGCCAGCAGCCAAGCGGGCCCCCCGATCTATGGCTACACCTTC. The variable domain in full, completed from reference TRBV7-2 and TRBJ1-2, reads GAGVSQSPSNKVTEKGKDVELRCDPISGHTALYWYRQSLGQGLEFLIYFQGNSAPDKSGLPSDRFSAERTGGSVSTLTIQRTQQEDSAVYLCASSQAGPPIYGYTFGSGTRLTVV.

The chain joins TRBV19 to TRBJ2-7; possibly TRBD1 for D (7 bases). CDR3 length: 13 residues. The V gene's germline CDR1 is LNHDA and CDR2 SQIVND (reference sequence). Deletions cut 1 base from V and 12 bases from J, with 16 bases between. CDR3: CASSIGGEGGRYF. DNA for the CDR3: TGTGCCAGTAGTATAGGGGGGGAAGGGGGCCGGTACTTC. Full variable domain (rest looked up from reference TRBV19 and TRBJ2-7): DGGITQSPKYLFRKEGQNVTLSCEQNLNHDAMYWYRQDPGQGLRLIYYSQIVNDFQKGDIAEGYSVSREKKESFPLTVTSAQKNPTAFYLCASSIGGEGGRYFGPGTRLTVT.

The V and J genes are TRBV23-1 and TRBJ1-1; TRBD1 aligns across 7 bases. TRBV23-1 is recorded as an ORF, its role being uncertain. V shed 4 bases and J 2 bases; nucleotides not matched to a gene: 16. This CDR3 contains 18 residues. CDR3 sequence reads: CASSLSLDRTKCNTEAFF. In nucleotides, the CDR3 is TGCGCCAGCAGTCTATCACTGGACAGGACTAAATGTAACACTGAAGCTTTCTTT.